The 11 T cell receptor beta chains given below trace back to one sample, sequenced in a study of T-cell reconstitution after alpha-beta-depleted transplantation in children. Library preparation (for TCRbeta) was performed with unique molecular identifiers. TCRdb passed the PCR reads through MiXCR, listing each CDR3 protein once. This sample yields about 490,000 distinct CDR3 sequences, of which under 12% are seen a single time; around 2% belongs to the top ten. The source was PBMCs, collected before TCRalphabeta/CD19-depleted stem cell transplant. These receptors all come from a child aged 2 to 15 with inherited bone marrow failure, due to receive a stem cell transplant.

There are a few counts of this clonotype. The chain couples TRBV12-3 or TRBV12-4 to TRBJ1-5; 9 bases line up with TRBD1. The length of the CDR3 is 13 residues. The V gene end was trimmed by 6 bases and the J gene end by 7 bases; junction bases not matched to a gene: 4. Here the CDR3 reads CASRPDRGQPQHF. CDR3 coding DNA: TGTGCCAGCAGACCGGACAGGGGCCAGCCCCAGCATTTT.

In its sample, this clonotype was seen many times. The J gene is TRBJ2-3, the V gene TRBV9, with TRBD2 matching over 11 bases. The CDR3 consists of 16 residues. V dropped 3 bases and J dropped 3; count of bases not matched to a gene: 6. CDR1 and CDR2 from the germline V gene are SGDLS and YYNGEE. The CDR3 loop reads CASSGGTSGGTDTQYF. CDR3 coding DNA: TGTGCCAGCAGCGGAGGGACTAGCGGCGGGACAGATACGCAGTATTTT.

This clonotype was counted only a few times. The CDR3 protein is CAISTQSGAYSGNTIYF. The CDR3 coding sequence is TGTGCCATCAGTACCCAATCCGGGGCCTACTCTGGAAACACCATATATTTT. The rearrangement uses TRBV10-3 and TRBJ1-3, with D perhaps TRBD1 (5 bases). The CDR3 runs 17 residues. The germline V gene encodes CDR1 ENHRY and CDR2 SYGVKD. Deletions cut 5 bases from V and 0 bases from J, with 17 bases between.

This clonotype was observed many times. The CDR3 DNA is TGTGCCAGCAGCCTGGGACTAGCGGGATCTGAGCAGTTCTTC. Amino acid sequence: CASSLGLAGSEQFF. J is TRBJ2-1 and V is TRBV28; 13 nucleotides agree with TRBD2. The CDR3 spans 14 residues. The germline CDR1 and CDR2 sequences are MDHEN and SYDVKM. Germline trimming cut 6 bases from V and 9 bases from J; bases unmatched to any gene: 5.

This clonotype was found a few times. One junction end disagrees with the germline gene, perhaps due to a read error. The chain recombines TRBV20-1 with TRBJ1-1, with TRBD1 matching 9 bases. Germline-derived CDR1 and CDR2 are DFQATT and SNEGSKA (reference sequence). CDR3 size: 12 residues. CDR3 sequence: CSVRQGEGEAFF. The CDR3 DNA is TGCAGTGTTAGACAGGGGGAGGGTGAAGCTTTCTTT.

V is TRBV5-1 and J is TRBJ2-7; D is unresolved. This CDR3 contains 15 residues. V lost 0 bases and J 4 bases, leaving 14 bases between the germline ends. Germline CDR1 reads SGHRS; CDR2 reads YFSETQ. In nucleotides, the CDR3 is TGCGCCAGCAGCTTGGTCGAGGCGACAAAATACGAGCAGTACTTC. The encoded protein is CASSLVEATKYEQYF.

This clonotype was recorded a few times. This rearrangement joins TRBV20-1 to TRBJ2-5; no reliable D call. The CDR3 totals 14 residues. CDR1 is DFQATT and CDR2 is SNEGSKA in the germline V gene (reference sequence). V gave up 1 base and J gave up 1 base, with 10 bases separating them. This CDR3 reads CSARVRQAQETQYF. Written as DNA, the CDR3 is TGCAGTGCTAGAGTCAGGCAAGCCCAAGAGACCCAGTACTTC.

This clonotype was counted ten times or more. This chain joins TRBV29-1 and TRBJ2-7; 8 bases are shared with TRBD2. CDR1 and CDR2 from the germline V gene are SQVTM and ANQGSEA. The V segment lost 1 base and the J segment 1 base; nucleotides outside the gene matches: 6. The CDR3 contains 15 residues. The CDR3 nucleotides are TGCAGCGTTGAAGGCGGGAGGCCACCATCCTACGAGCAGTACTTC. This encodes CSVEGGRPPSYEQYF.

This chain connects TRBV3-1 to TRBJ2-7, with TRBD1 as a possible D gene (5 bases). Trimming removed 0 bases at V and 0 bases at J, with 9 bases between. Per the germline V gene, CDR1 is LGHDT and CDR2 is YNNKEL (reference sequence). The CDR3 consists of 15 residues. The CDR3 nucleotides are TGTGCCAGCAGCCAAGATCAGGGTCCCTCCTACGAGCAGTACTTC. Encoded protein: CASSQDQGPSYEQYF.

In this sample, this clonotype turned up a few times. This chain links TRBV9 with TRBJ2-1, with D tentatively TRBD1 (6 bases). CDR1 and CDR2 (germline): SGDLS, YYNGEE. V lost 4 bases and J 4 bases, leaving 27 bases between the germline ends. CDR3 size: 19 residues. The CDR3: CASSPRFGDVWGPYNEQFF. CDR3 nucleotide sequence: TGTGCCAGCAGCCCAAGATTTGGGGATGTATGGGGGCCATACAATGAGCAGTTCTTC.

This clonotype was found a few times. J is TRBJ2-3 and V is TRBV7-9, with 9 bases fitting TRBD2. V lost 5 bases, J lost 2 bases, and 11 bases stayed unmatched. The CDR3 is made up of 17 amino acids. Germline assignment: CDR1 SEHNR and CDR2 FQNEAQ (reference sequence). The CDR3 coding sequence is TGTGCCAGCAGCACGATCCTTAGCGGGGGTGCCACAGATACGCAGTATTTT. This sequence encodes CASSTILSGGATDTQYF.